These T cell receptor beta chains were read from a single sample in a study of technical replicates of blood from a handful of donors. Only in-frame clones appear in the TCRdb table, and some are missing; sequencing was by immunoSEQ multiplex PCR. In the table there are tens of thousands of clones, approximately 98% of which are singletons. Sequences were obtained from T cells isolated from PBMCs. These receptor sequences come from a human donor in good health. Both conserved end residues are part of each CDR3. A D gene is named only where the DNA matches it firmly. Clone size, where shown, is once, few, many, or a class for clones that have expanded.

>TRBV2|TRBJ1-1|TRBD1|NA
CASKRTGTEAFF
TGTGCCAGCAAGAGGACAGGCACTGAAGCTTTCTTT
>TRBV9|TRBJ1-1|NA|NA
CASSVPAGTKNTEAFF
TGTGCCAGCAGCGTACCGGCCGGGACAAAGAACACTGAAGCTTTCTTT
>TRBV28|TRBJ1-5|TRBD1|NA
CASSGDRTNQPQHF
TGTGCCAGCAGTGGGGACAGGACCAATCAGCCCCAGCATTTT
>TRBV7-9|TRBJ1-1|NA|NA
CASSRITGMNTEAFF
TGTGCCAGCAGTCGGATAACAGGGATGAACACTGAAGCTTTCTTT
>TRBV6-1|TRBJ1-1|NA|NA
CASSAQMNTEAFF
TGTGCCAGCAGTGCACAGATGAACACTGAAGCTTTCTTT
>TRBV5-4|TRBJ2-1|TRBD1|once
CASSHRTGGGNEQFF
TGTGCCAGCAGCCATCGGACAGGGGGAGGGAATGAGCAGTTCTTC
>TRBV6-4|TRBJ2-3|NA|NA
CASSDGIAESTDTQYF
TGTGCCAGCAGTGACGGAATAGCGGAAAGCACAGATACGCAGTATTTT
>TRBV9|TRBJ2-5|TRBD2|NA
CASSASGINQETQYF
TGTGCCAGCTCAGCGAGCGGGATCAACCAAGAGACCCAGTACTTC
>TRBV7-9|TRBJ1-1|NA|once
CASSLAVIMTVNTEAFF
TGTGCCAGCAGCTTAGCCGTTATAATGACAGTGAACACTGAAGCTTTCTTT
>TRBV6-6|TRBJ1-2|NA|NA
CASNTKSDGYTF
TGTGCCAGCAACACGAAAAGCGATGGCTACACCTTC
>TRBV7-9|TRBJ2-1|TRBD2|NA
CASTRTSGIGNEQFF
TGTGCCAGCACGCGGACTAGCGGGATAGGTAATGAGCAGTTCTTC
>TRBV21-1|TRBJ2-1|NA|once
CASSGLEPYNEQFF
TGTGCCAGCAGCGGACTCGAACCCTACAATGAGCAGTTCTTC
>TRBV15|TRBJ1-1|NA|NA
CATSYSRTEAFF
TGTGCCACCAGCTACTCCCGCACTGAAGCTTTCTTT
>TRBV29-1|TRBJ2-5|TRBD1|NA
CSVDRGLETQYF
TGCAGCGTCGACAGGGGGCTAGAGACCCAGTACTTC
>TRBV7-3|TRBJ2-2|TRBD2|NA
CASSTSPLAGGTGELFF
TGTGCCAGCAGCACATCCCCACTAGCGGGAGGCACCGGGGAGCTGTTTTTT
>TRBV16|TRBJ2-1|TRBD1|NA
CASSQYPGGNEQFF
TGTGCCAGCAGCCAATACCCAGGGGGAAATGAGCAGTTCTTC
>TRBV27|TRBJ2-3|TRBD1|NA
CAWDRGRENTQYF
TGTGCCTGGGACAGGGGGCGCGAGAATACGCAGTATTTT
>TRBV9|TRBJ2-1|NA|NA
CASSVDGSQSYNEQFF
TGTGCCAGCAGCGTAGATGGGAGCCAATCCTACAATGAGCAGTTCTTC
>TRBV11-2|TRBJ1-3|NA|NA
CASSLGSSGNTIYF
TGTGCCAGCAGCTTAGGCAGCTCTGGAAACACCATATATTTT
>TRBV12-2|TRBJ1-3|NA|NA
CASRFSSGSSGNTIYF
TGTGCAAGTCGCTTTTCTTCCGGGAGCTCTGGAAACACCATATATTTT
>TRBV18|TRBJ2-1|TRBD1|NA
CASSPRTGIYNEQFF
TGTGCCAGCTCACCCAGGACAGGGATTTACAATGAGCAGTTCTTC
>TRBV7-9|TRBJ1-5|TRBD1|NA
CASSPTGDNQPQHF
TGTGCCAGCAGCCCCACAGGGGACAATCAGCCCCAGCATTTT
>TRBV27|TRBJ1-1|NA|NA
CASSFSALMRTEAFF
TGTGCCAGCAGTTTCTCCGCCTTAATGAGGACTGAAGCTTTCTTT
>TRBV27|TRBJ2-7|NA|NA
CASSLPRQGNEQYF
TGTGCCAGCAGTTTACCTCGGCAGGGAAACGAGCAGTACTTC
>TRBV4-1|TRBJ2-1|TRBD2|NA
CASSQEVERELNNEQFF
TGCGCCAGCAGCCAAGAAGTAGAGCGGGAACTCAATAATGAGCAGTTCTTC
>TRBV6-5|TRBJ1-2|NA|NA
CASRQPGSGYGYTF
TGTGCCAGCAGACAACCAGGGTCGGGCTATGGCTACACCTTC
>TRBV6-1|TRBJ1-5|NA|NA
CASRANQPQHF
TGTGCCAGCAGGGCTAATCAGCCCCAGCATTTT
>TRBV4-1|TRBJ1-1|TRBD1|NA
CASSYQQGITEAFF
TGCGCCAGCAGCTATCAACAGGGGATCACTGAAGCTTTCTTT
>TRBV21-1|TRBJ2-1|NA|NA
CASSKEDSGSSGVEQFF
TGTGCCAGCAGCAAAGAGGATAGCGGGAGTTCGGGCGTTGAGCAGTTCTTC
>TRBV9|TRBJ2-5|NA|NA
CASSSRTNLQETQYF
TGTGCCAGCAGTTCTCGAACTAACCTCCAAGAGACCCAGTACTTC
>TRBV5-1|TRBJ1-5|NA|NA
CASSLEGIGQPQHF
TGCGCCAGCAGCTTGGAGGGGATCGGTCAGCCCCAGCATTTT
>TRBV9|TRBJ1-2|TRBD1|once
CASGGQASFNYGYTF
TGTGCCAGCGGAGGACAGGCCTCCTTCAACTATGGCTACACCTTC
>TRBV19|TRBJ1-5|NA|NA
CASSIRTVDQPQHF
TGTGCCAGTAGTATAAGGACAGTAGATCAGCCCCAGCATTTT
>TRBV9|TRBJ1-1|TRBD1|few
CASSNQDRAQTEAFF
TGTGCCAGCAGTAACCAAGACAGGGCTCAAACTGAAGCTTTCTTT
>TRBV4-1|TRBJ2-3|TRBD2|NA
CASSLPGLASLTF
TGCGCCAGCAGCCTCCCGGGACTAGCCTCTTTGACTTTT
>TRBV5-1|TRBJ1-1|NA|NA
CASSLGPSFLHNTEAFF
TGCGCCAGCAGCTTGGGCCCGAGTTTCCTCCACAACACTGAAGCTTTCTTT
>TRBV2|TRBJ1-2|NA|NA
CASSESYRVYGYTF
TGTGCCAGCAGTGAATCATACAGGGTCTATGGCTACACCTTC
>TRBV13|TRBJ2-7|TRBD1|NA
CASSEGRGQGYEQYF
TGTGCCAGCAGCGAAGGAAGGGGACAGGGCTACGAGCAGTACTTC
>TRBV27|TRBJ1-3|NA|NA
CASSMSSGNTIYF
TGTGCCAGCAGTATGAGCTCTGGAAACACCATATATTTT
>TRBV7-9|TRBJ2-5|TRBD2|NA
CASSLRLAEETQYF
TGTGCCAGCAGCTTGAGGCTAGCGGAAGAGACCCAGTACTTC
>TRBV5-6|TRBJ1-2|TRBD1|NA
CASSTGGFRGYTF
TGTGCCAGCAGTACAGGGGGCTTTCGGGGCTACACCTTC
>TRBV6-5|TRBJ1-1|TRBD1|NA
CASAIQGLNTEAFF
TGTGCCAGTGCTATACAGGGGCTGAACACTGAAGCTTTCTTT
>TRBV28|TRBJ2-5|NA|once
CASRMRGGKETQYF
TGTGCCAGCAGGATGAGGGGAGGCAAGGAGACCCAGTACTTC
>TRBV7-8|TRBJ2-7|NA|NA
CASSFGAGASYEQYF
TGTGCCAGCAGCTTTGGGGCGGGGGCCTCCTACGAGCAGTACTTC
>TRBV28|TRBJ1-1|NA|NA
CASSRGQQNTEAFF
TGTGCCAGCAGTAGAGGACAGCAAAACACTGAAGCTTTCTTT
>TRBV11-3|TRBJ1-1|NA|NA
CASGKMPNTEAFF
TGTGCCAGCGGCAAAATGCCGAACACTGAAGCTTTCTTT
>TRBV7-2|TRBJ2-7|NA|once
CASSLGQHREQYF
TGTGCCAGCAGCTTAGGACAACACCGCGAGCAGTACTTC
>TRBV2|TRBJ1-1|TRBD1|once
CASSERVRGDTEAFF
TGTGCCAGCAGTGAAAGGGTCAGGGGGGACACTGAAGCTTTCTTT
>TRBV7-9|TRBJ2-1|NA|NA
CASSPRVGSSSYNEQFF
TGTGCCAGCAGCCCGAGGGTGGGCAGCAGTTCCTACAATGAGCAGTTCTTC
>TRBV9|TRBJ1-1|TRBD1|NA
CASGGQSTEAFF
TGTGCCAGCGGGGGACAGTCCACTGAAGCTTTCTTT
>TRBV6-5|TRBJ2-7|NA|NA
CASSYSFQGGSHEQYF
TGTGCCAGCAGTTACTCCTTCCAGGGAGGCAGCCACGAGCAGTACTTC
>TRBV7-7|TRBJ2-5|NA|NA
CASSLPGIKETQYF
TGTGCTAGCAGCTTACCAGGCATTAAAGAGACCCAGTACTTC
>TRBV9|TRBJ2-2|TRBD2|NA
CASSVGVLAGRIELFF
TGTGCCAGCAGCGTAGGAGTACTAGCGGGAAGAATCGAGCTGTTTTTT
>TRBV7-3|TRBJ2-7|TRBD2|NA
CASSKGLAGVEEQYF
TGTGCCAGCAGCAAGGGACTAGCGGGAGTCGAAGAGCAGTACTTC
>TRBV7-9|TRBJ1-1|NA|NA
CASSLEEGTEAFF
TGTGCCAGCAGCTTAGAGGAGGGGACTGAAGCTTTCTTT